These 3 T cell receptor beta chains were sequenced from one sample in a study of T-cell memory formation after mild COVID-19. Each CDR3 protein gets one entry after TCRdb re-called the 5' RACE reads with MiXCR. Among 250,000 to 300,000 distinct CDR3 sequences listed, under 20% were seen once. Sequencing was done on a sample of PBMCs or a T cell subset sorted from them (not recorded which). Every receptor here comes from a man younger than 30 who had mild COVID-19 (a few samples of this study predate the infection). Cell type and time point are not known.

The genes are TRBV7-9 and TRBJ2-3; TRBD2 agrees at 8 bases. V gave up 4 bases and J gave up 0 bases; unmatched junction bases: 6. The CDR3 has 16 amino acids. CDR1 SEHNR and CDR2 FQNEAQ come from the germline V gene (reference sequence). CDR3: CASSSLAGHSTDTQYF. The DNA for the CDR3 is TGTGCCAGCAGCTCCTTAGCGGGACATAGCACAGATACGCAGTATTTT. The complete variable domain, with remaining parts taken from reference TRBV7-9 and TRBJ2-3, reads DTGVSQNPRHKITKRGQNVTFRCDPISEHNRLYWYRQTLGQGPEFLTYFQNEAQLEKSRLLSDRFSAERPKGSFSTLEIQRTEQGDSAMYLCASSSLAGHSTDTQYFGPGTRLTVL.

This clonotype was picked up many times. The V call is TRBV7-9, the J call TRBJ1-5; D gene unclear. The CDR3 spans 14 residues. CDR1 is SEHNR and CDR2 is FQNEAQ in the germline V gene (reference sequence). Deletions cut 5 bases from V and 2 bases from J, with 10 bases between. This chain's CDR3 is CASSRASGNQPQHF. In nucleotides, the CDR3 is TGTGCCAGCAGCCGGGCCTCTGGCAATCAGCCCCAGCATTTT.

The chain employs TRBV7-2 and TRBJ1-2; TRBD1 matches at 11 bases. Trimming cost V 0 bases and J 3 bases; bases outside gene matches: 12. The germline CDR1 and CDR2 sequences are SGHTA and FQGNSA. This CDR3 comprises 19 residues. The CDR3 bases are TGTGCCAGCAGCTTAGCGCCTTCGAGGACAGGGGGCTTAGACTATGGCTACACCTTC. Protein sequence: CASSLAPSRTGGLDYGYTF.